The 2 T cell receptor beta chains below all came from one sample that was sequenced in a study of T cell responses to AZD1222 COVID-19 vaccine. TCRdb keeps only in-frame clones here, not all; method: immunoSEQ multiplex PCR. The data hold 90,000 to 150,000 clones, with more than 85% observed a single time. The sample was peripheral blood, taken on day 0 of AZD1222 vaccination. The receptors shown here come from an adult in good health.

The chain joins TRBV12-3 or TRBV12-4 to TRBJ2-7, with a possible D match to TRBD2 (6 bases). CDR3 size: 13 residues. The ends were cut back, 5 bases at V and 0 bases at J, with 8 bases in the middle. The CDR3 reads CASSRGSSYEQYF. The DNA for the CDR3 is TGTGCCAGCAGTCGGGGGAGCTCCTACGAGCAGTACTTC.

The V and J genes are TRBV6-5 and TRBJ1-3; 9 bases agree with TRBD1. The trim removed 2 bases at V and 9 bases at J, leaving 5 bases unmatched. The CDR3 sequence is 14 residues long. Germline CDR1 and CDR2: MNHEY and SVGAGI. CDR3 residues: CASSYVGTGTTIYF. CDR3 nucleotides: TGTGCCAGCAGTTACGTGGGGACAGGGACCACCATATATTTT.